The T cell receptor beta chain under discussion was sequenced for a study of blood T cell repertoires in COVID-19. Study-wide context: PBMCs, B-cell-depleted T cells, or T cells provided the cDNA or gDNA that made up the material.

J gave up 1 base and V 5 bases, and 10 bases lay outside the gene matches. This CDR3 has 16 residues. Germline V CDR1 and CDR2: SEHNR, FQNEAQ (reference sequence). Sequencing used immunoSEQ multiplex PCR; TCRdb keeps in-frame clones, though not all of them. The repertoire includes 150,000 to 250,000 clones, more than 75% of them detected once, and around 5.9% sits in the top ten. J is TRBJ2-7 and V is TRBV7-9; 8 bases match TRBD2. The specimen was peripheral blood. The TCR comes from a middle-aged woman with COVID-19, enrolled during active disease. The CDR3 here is CASSRPSGSKSYEQYF. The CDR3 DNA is TGTGCCAGCAGCCGACCTAGCGGGTCGAAGTCCTACGAGCAGTACTTC.